These 26 T cell receptor beta chains came from one sample sequenced in a study of cytomegalovirus exposure and HLA in healthy donors. PCR amplification relied on 60 Vbeta primers (plus 13 Jbeta primers). This table comes from immunoSEQ multiplex PCR, and its TCRdb copy is limited to in-frame clones, with some not included. In all, the sample yields 200,000 to 250,000 clones. Input material: PBMCs. The receptors derive from a woman aged 30 to 39 in good health and CMV-seropositive.

The chain links TRBV18 to TRBJ2-7, with 9 positions matching TRBD1. From germline, CDR1 is KGHSH and CDR2 LQKENI. V shed 6 bases and J 6 bases; nucleotides not matched to a gene: 12. There are 15 residues in the CDR3. CDR3 amino acids: CASSLQGAEVVEQYF. CDR3 DNA: TGTGCCAGCTCGTTACAGGGGGCGGAGGTCGTCGAGCAGTACTTC.

This chain links TRBV19 with TRBJ1-1, with 8 bases aligning to TRBD1. The CDR3 has 15 amino acids. Germline V gene lookup returns CDR1 LNHDA and CDR2 SQIVND (reference sequence). The V and J ends lost 1 base and 8 bases, in that order; junction bases with no gene match: 9. CDR3 residues: CASSIGTGSPYEAFF. In nucleotides, the CDR3 is TGTGCCAGTAGTATAGGGACAGGGAGCCCCTACGAAGCTTTCTTT.

The V gene is TRBV11-2, the J gene TRBJ2-2, with TRBD1 as a possible D gene (5 bases). This CDR3 has 15 residues. Between the trimmed V and J ends, which lost 6 bases and 7 bases, there was a span of 18 bases. Germline V lookup: CDR1 SGHAT, CDR2 FQNNGV. CDR3 protein: CASSPPMGPHGELFF. The CDR3 DNA sequence: TGTGCCAGCAGTCCCCCTATGGGGCCCCACGGGGAGCTGTTTTTT.

The chain combines TRBV5-1 with TRBJ2-3; TRBD2 agrees at 8 bases. The CDR3 runs 15 residues. The germline V gene has CDR1 SGHRS and CDR2 YFSETQ. The V and J ends lost 2 bases and 2 bases, in that order; junction bases with no gene match: 4. CDR3 region: CASSFTSGNTDTQYF. CDR3 sequence (DNA): TGCGCCAGCAGCTTCACTAGCGGAAACACAGATACGCAGTATTTT.

The V gene is TRBV2, the J gene TRBJ2-1; 7 bases are shared with TRBD1. CDR1 and CDR2 (germline): SNHLY, FYNNEI. J was trimmed by 0 bases and V by 8 bases; bases with no gene match: 7. The CDR3 contains 15 residues. This CDR3 is CASEGAASSYNEQFF. DNA for the CDR3: TGTGCCAGCGAGGGGGCAGCGAGCTCCTACAATGAGCAGTTCTTC. The variable domain in full, completed from reference TRBV2 and TRBJ2-1, reads EPEVTQTPSHQVTQMGQEVILRCVPISNHLYFYWYRQILGQKVEFLVSFYNNEISEKSEIFDDQFSVERPDGSNFTLKIRSTKLEDSAMYFCASEGAASSYNEQFFGPGTRLTVL.

DNA of the CDR3: TGCGCCAGCAGCCAAGAATGGGACATTACCTACGAGCAGTACTTC. This translates into CASSQEWDITYEQYF. The rearrangement joins TRBV4-3 to TRBJ2-7; possibly TRBD1 for D (6 bases). Germline V gene lookup returns CDR1 LGHNA and CDR2 YSLEER. V was cut by 0 bases and J by 2 bases, with 11 bases left in between. This CDR3 comprises 15 residues.

The chain employs TRBV2 and TRBJ1-2; D call uncertain. Germline V gives CDR1 SNHLY, CDR2 FYNNEI. This CDR3 is built from 12 residues. The V end was cut by 7 bases, the J end by 6 bases, with 12 bases between. CDR3 amino acids: CASTRGSDGYTF. The DNA for the CDR3 is TGTGCCAGCACGCGGGGATCGGATGGCTACACCTTC.

V is TRBV5-1 and J is TRBJ2-5; possibly TRBD1 for D (6 bases). Germline V gives CDR1 SGHRS, CDR2 YFSETQ. V lost 0 bases, J lost 4 bases, and 16 bases lay in between. The CDR3 loop spans 16 amino acids. CDR3 amino acids: CASSLGGYRVLETQYF. The CDR3 DNA reads TGCGCCAGCAGCTTGGGGGGGTACAGGGTTTTAGAGACCCAGTACTTC.

The chain is built from TRBV18 and TRBJ2-5; 11 bases map to TRBD2. This CDR3 is 21 amino acids long. After removal of 0 bases from V and 5 bases from J, the junction contained 20 bases not matched to a gene. Germline V gene sequence: CDR1 KGHSH, CDR2 LQKENI. CDR3 protein: CASSPPNPSGRRRGALETQYF. The CDR3 DNA is TGTGCCAGCTCACCACCTAACCCTAGCGGGAGGCGTCGAGGGGCACTGGAGACCCAGTACTTC.

This sequence joins TRBV5-1 and TRBJ2-7, with D possibly matching TRBD1 (6 bases). The CDR3 totals 16 residues. Germline lookup yields CDR1 SGHRS and CDR2 YFSETQ. Trimming cost V 2 bases and J 2 bases, with 17 bases left between them. This CDR3 is CASSFVSGAYTYEQYF. The CDR3 nucleotides are TGCGCCAGCAGCTTTGTTTCAGGGGCTTACACCTACGAGCAGTACTTC.

The gene calls are TRBV28 and TRBJ1-2; D might be TRBD1 (5 bases). The CDR3 is 16 residues long. The germline V gene has CDR1 MDHEN and CDR2 SYDVKM. Trimming removed 3 bases at V and 1 base at J, with 15 bases between. The CDR3 region is CASSFPSGRDNYGYTF. Written as DNA, the CDR3 is TGTGCCAGCAGTTTCCCGTCCGGCAGGGATAACTATGGCTACACCTTC.

The chain has TRBV5-6 and TRBJ1-1, with D hard to call. The CDR3 runs to 15 residues. V was pared by 2 bases and J by 0 bases, with 11 bases between. The germline V gene encodes CDR1 SGHDT and CDR2 YYEEEE. This CDR3 reads CASSFGRPMNTEAFF. The CDR3 nucleotides are TGTGCCAGCAGCTTCGGCAGGCCCATGAACACTGAAGCTTTCTTT.

V and J are TRBV12-2 and TRBJ2-5; TRBD2 is the table's D call and was not checked against the DNA. TRBV12-2 is an annotated pseudogene. This CDR3 is 14 amino acids long. The DNA of the CDR3 is TGTGCAAGTCGCTTAGCTTTCCCTCAAGAGACCCAGTACTTC. As protein: CASRLAFPQETQYF.

The CDR3 region is CASSQGQGGAWLFF. For the CDR3, the DNA is TGCGCCAGCAGCCAAGGACAAGGGGGGGCTTGGTTGTTTTTT. This chain connects TRBV5-1 to TRBJ2-2, with TRBD2 as a possible D gene (7 bases). Germline loops: CDR1 SGHRS, CDR2 YFSETQ. The V and J ends lost 4 bases and 15 bases respectively, with 22 bases between them. The CDR3 is 14 residues long.

The V and J genes are TRBV6-5 and TRBJ2-1, with 9 bases matching TRBD1. Trimming removed 6 bases from V and 8 bases from J; junction bases left unmatched: 11. Germline CDR1 MNHEY, CDR2 SVGAGI. The CDR3 covers 15 residues. DNA for the CDR3: TGTGCCAGCAGGACCGGGACAGGGTATGTGCATGAGCAGTTCTTC. Its translation: CASRTGTGYVHEQFF.

The CDR3 coding sequence is TGTGCCAGCTCATACTCCTACGAGCAGTACTTC. Encoded protein: CASSYSYEQYF. The chain combines TRBV18 with TRBJ2-7; D gene unclear. CDR3 length: 11 amino acids. V was trimmed by 5 bases and J by 0 bases, leaving 2 bases between them. Germline V gene data show CDR1 as KGHSH and CDR2 as LQKENI.

The rearrangement joins TRBV9 to TRBJ2-1; D is possibly TRBD1 (6 bases). The germline CDR1 and CDR2 sequences are SGDLS and YYNGEE. This CDR3 has 15 residues. V was cut by 3 bases and J by 8 bases, with 18 bases left in between. The CDR3 region has the DNA TGTGCCAGCAGCGCAGGGGAAGACTTAGGGCATGAGCAGTTCTTC. It yields the protein CASSAGEDLGHEQFF.

The V and J genes are TRBV19 and TRBJ1-5; the match to TRBD1 covers 7 bases. V dropped 5 bases and J dropped 4; count of bases not matched to a gene: 8. The length of the CDR3 is 15 residues. Per germline, CDR1 LNHDA and CDR2 SQIVND (reference sequence). CDR3 residues: CASSPGQQFNQPQHF. In DNA, the CDR3 is TGTGCCAGTAGTCCGGGACAGCAATTTAATCAGCCCCAGCATTTT.

The V gene is TRBV18, the J gene TRBJ2-7; D call uncertain. Germline-derived CDR1 and CDR2 are KGHSH and LQKENI. The V end was cut by 1 base, the J end by 3 bases, with 10 bases between. This CDR3 is 14 amino acids long. CDR3 amino acids: CASSPRINYYEQYF. The DNA of the CDR3 is TGTGCCAGCTCACCACGTATCAACTACTACGAGCAGTACTTC.

The gene calls are TRBV27 and TRBJ2-1, with TRBD1 as a possible D gene (5 bases). The V and J ends lost 3 bases and 7 bases respectively, with 16 bases between them. The CDR3 contains 15 residues. Germline V gene data show CDR1 as MNHEY and CDR2 as SMNVEV (reference sequence). The CDR3 nucleotides are TGTGCCAGCAGTTTTGGGCAGGACAAGATTAATGAGCAGTTCTTC. It yields the protein CASSFGQDKINEQFF.

The V call is TRBV7-8, the J call TRBJ2-7; D ambiguous. In germline, CDR1 is SGHVS, CDR2 FQNEAQ. The CDR3 consists of 11 residues. Trimming stripped 5 bases from V and 4 bases from J, with 6 bases between. The CDR3 spells CASSPNYEQYF. The CDR3 DNA is TGTGCCAGCAGCCCTAATTACGAGCAGTACTTC.

The V gene is TRBV5-1, the J gene TRBJ1-1, with D hard to call. V lost 0 bases and J 4 bases, leaving 10 bases between the germline ends. Germline V gives CDR1 SGHRS, CDR2 YFSETQ. This CDR3 region has 14 residues. CDR3 sequence: CASSLGGVATEAFF. The CDR3, as DNA: TGCGCCAGCAGCTTGGGTGGAGTTGCCACTGAAGCTTTCTTT.

With respect to this clone: Other DNA sequences from this sample encode an identical CDR3 as well. V gene TRBV29-1 combines with J gene TRBJ2-2; TRBD2 might be the D (5 bases). The CDR3 is made up of 13 amino acids. V lost 4 bases, J lost 2 bases, and 8 bases lay in between. The germline V gene encodes CDR1 SQVTM and CDR2 ANQGSEA. CDR3 in DNA: TGCAGCGTTGGGACTCCAAACACCGGGGAGCTGTTTTTT. It translates to CSVGTPNTGELFF.

V is TRBV5-8 and J is TRBJ2-3; a possible D gene is TRBD2 (5 bases). V was shortened by 2 bases and J by 1 base, with 5 bases between the two germline ends. CDR1 is SGHTS and CDR2 is YDEGEE in the germline V gene. CDR3 length: 13 residues. CDR3 coding DNA: TGTGCCAGCAGCTTCGGGGGCACAGATACGCAGTATTTT. Translating it yields CASSFGGTDTQYF.

The J gene is TRBJ1-1, the V gene TRBV27; 8 bases align to TRBD1. This CDR3 contains 14 residues. V gave up 6 bases and J gave up 1 base; unmatched junction bases: 4. Germline V gene data show CDR1 as MNHEY and CDR2 as SMNVEV (reference sequence). The DNA for the CDR3 is TGTGCCAGCAGGAGTGGACAGGGGAACACTGAAGCTTTCTTT. Its protein product is CASRSGQGNTEAFF.

The gene calls are TRBV7-8 and TRBJ2-1; 10 nucleotides line up with TRBD1. Germline CDR1 is SGHVS and CDR2 is FQNEAQ. The ends lost 4 bases at V and 6 bases at J; junction bases unmatched: 6. There are 15 residues in the CDR3. Written as DNA, the CDR3 is TGTGCCAGCAGCTCGGGACAGGGGACCCGCAATGAGCAGTTCTTC. Amino acid sequence: CASSSGQGTRNEQFF.